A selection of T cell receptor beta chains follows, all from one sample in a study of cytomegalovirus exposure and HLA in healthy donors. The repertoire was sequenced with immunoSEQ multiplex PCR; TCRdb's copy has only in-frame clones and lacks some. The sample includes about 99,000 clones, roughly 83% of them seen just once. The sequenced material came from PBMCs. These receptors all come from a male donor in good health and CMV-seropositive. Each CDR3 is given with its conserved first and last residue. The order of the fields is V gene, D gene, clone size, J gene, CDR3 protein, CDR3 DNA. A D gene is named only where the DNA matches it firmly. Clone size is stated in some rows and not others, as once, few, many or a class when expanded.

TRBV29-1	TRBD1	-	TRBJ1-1	CSVADRANTEAFF	TGCAGCGTGGCCGACAGGGCGAACACTGAAGCTTTCTTT
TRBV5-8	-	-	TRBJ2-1	CASSFRNEQFF	TGTGCCAGCAGCTTCCGGAATGAGCAGTTCTTC
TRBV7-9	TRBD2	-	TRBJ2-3	CASSLAGTSGGTDTQYF	TGTGCCAGCAGCTTAGCCGGGACTAGCGGGGGCACAGATACGCAGTATTTT
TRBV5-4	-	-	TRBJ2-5	CASSPVGHSQETQYF	TGTGCCAGCAGCCCGGTTGGACACTCCCAAGAGACCCAGTACTTC
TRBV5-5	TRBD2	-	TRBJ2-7	CASSPKLREGHEQYF	TGTGCCAGCAGCCCAAAGCTCAGGGAGGGGCACGAGCAGTACTTC
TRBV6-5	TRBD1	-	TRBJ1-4	CASSRDRADEKLFF	TGTGCCAGCAGCCGGGACAGGGCAGATGAAAAACTGTTTTTT
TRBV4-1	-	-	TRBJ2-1	CASSQVRVNEQFF	TGCGCCAGCAGCCAAGTACGGGTCAATGAGCAGTTCTTC
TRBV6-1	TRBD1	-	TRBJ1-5	CASRELRGREQPQHF	TGTGCCAGCAGGGAATTGAGGGGGCGCGAGCAGCCCCAGCATTTT
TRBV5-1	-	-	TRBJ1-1	CASSPNFRGSITEAFF	TGCGCCAGCAGCCCAAACTTCAGGGGTTCGATTACTGAAGCTTTCTTT
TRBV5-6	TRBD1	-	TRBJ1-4	CASSFSGTGGVVNEKLFF	TGTGCCAGCAGCTTCTCCGGGACAGGGGGAGTTGTGAATGAAAAACTGTTTTTT
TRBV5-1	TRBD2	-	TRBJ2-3	CASSFESPRGGATDTQYF	TGCGCCAGCAGCTTTGAGTCTCCACGCGGGGGGGCCACAGATACGCAGTATTTT
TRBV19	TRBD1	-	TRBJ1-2	CASNPTRTGGRGYTF	TGTGCCAGTAACCCAACCCGGACAGGGGGTCGTGGCTACACCTTC
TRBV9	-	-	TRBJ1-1	CASSLLGGGEAFF	TGTGCCAGCAGCTTGCTGGGGGGGGGCGAAGCTTTCTTT
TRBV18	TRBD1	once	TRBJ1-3	CASSPRGQATGNTIYF	TGTGCCAGCTCACCGCGGGGACAGGCTACTGGAAACACCATATATTTT
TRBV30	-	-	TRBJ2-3	CAWSRGKWGNTDTQYF	TGTGCCTGGAGTAGGGGGAAGTGGGGCAACACAGATACGCAGTATTTT
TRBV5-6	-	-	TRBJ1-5	CASSLRGGPNQPQHF	TGTGCCAGCAGCCTCCGGGGGGGGCCTAATCAGCCCCAGCATTTT
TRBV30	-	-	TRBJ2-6	CAWSSSLRYSGANVLTF	TGTGCCTGGAGTTCCTCACTCCGCTACTCTGGGGCCAACGTCCTGACTTTC
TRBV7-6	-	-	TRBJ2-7	CASSPRGDRETSEQYF	TGTGCCAGCAGCCCACGTGGTGACAGGGAGACTAGCGAGCAGTACTTC
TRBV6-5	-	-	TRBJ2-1	CASSRQEYNEQFF	TGTGCCAGCAGTCGACAGGAGTACAATGAGCAGTTCTTC
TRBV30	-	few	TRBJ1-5	CAWSARGNQPQHF	TGTGCCTGGAGTGCGAGGGGGAATCAGCCCCAGCATTTT
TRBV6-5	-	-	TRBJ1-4	CASSYSGREGLLFF	TGTGCCAGCAGTTACTCGGGCAGGGAGGGGCTTTTGTTTTTT